These T cell receptor beta chains were read from a single sample in a study of cytomegalovirus exposure and HLA in healthy donors. Repertoires were generated with immunoSEQ multiplex PCR, while TCRdb's copy carries only in-frame clones and drops some. The sample has approximately 200,000 clones, about 80% seen once; the top ten hold roughly 1.9%. The specimen was PBMCs. The receptors were gathered from a young man in good health and CMV-seronegative. The CDR3 runs from the conserved cysteine through the conserved F or W. Size is omitted from some rows. Given values are once, few, many or a class for expanded clones.

TRBJ2-3 | NA | TRBV12-2 | CASRQELCGGTDTQYF
TRBJ2-1 | NA | TRBV4-2 | CASSQEIAGGLDEQFF
TRBJ2-5 | NA | TRBV9 | CASSVALAGEETQYF
TRBJ2-7 | NA | TRBV7-8 | CASSFPGTGLSYEQYF
TRBJ2-2 | NA | TRBV11-3 | CASSLLPGGNTGELFF
TRBJ2-5 | NA | TRBV5-6 | CASSLDLRRYQETQYF
TRBJ2-3 | NA | TRBV10-3 | CAISDGTSGATDTQYF
TRBJ1-5 | few | TRBV5-3 | CARHYGEGTGCNQPQHF
TRBJ1-1 | NA | TRBV7-2 | CASRWTGGREAFF
TRBJ2-3 | once | TRBV30 | CAWSVGGGDTQYF
TRBJ2-5 | few | TRBV11-2 | CASSRSSETQYF
TRBJ2-3 | NA | TRBV7-6 | CASSFGGGGTDTQYF
TRBJ2-3 | NA | TRBV6-5 | CASSYRESGDTQYF
TRBJ1-4 | once | TRBV28 | CASSFGRANEKLFF
TRBJ1-1 | NA | TRBV7-3 | CASSVRVSTEAFF
TRBJ1-1 | NA | TRBV15 | CATSRDMILGAQTEAFF
TRBJ2-5 | once | TRBV30 | CAWGTGGETQYF
TRBJ2-7 | NA | TRBV28 | CASTSVYEQYF
TRBJ1-2 | NA | TRBV7-2 | CASSLGPVYGYTF
TRBJ1-2 | NA | TRBV4-2 | CASSQDRGDAYGYTF
TRBJ2-1 | NA | TRBV4-2 | CASSQGSGGLSDEQFF
TRBJ2-1 | NA | TRBV19 | CASNSGTGPYAGGPNEQFF
TRBJ2-1 | NA | TRBV30 | CAWSVIVGRAVIDEQFF
TRBJ2-6 | once | TRBV19 | CASCPKGSGANVLTF
TRBJ2-5 | NA | TRBV7-7 | CASSPGLEETQYF
TRBJ2-1 | once | TRBV30 | CAWSVAGGGRSYNEQFF
TRBJ1-4 | NA | TRBV14 | CASSRIPGTGGEKLFF
TRBJ2-3 | NA | TRBV7-3 | CASSLAPESGGIQIDTDTQYF
NA | NA | TRBV28 | CASSSRTGVIYEQYF
TRBJ2-7 | NA | TRBV21-1 | CASSSKKGLAGAATTWSSYEQYF
TRBJ2-1 | NA | TRBV19 | CASSPPDRGYEQFF
TRBJ2-5 | NA | TRBV6-1 | CASSESATGGYSETQYF
TRBJ1-5 | NA | TRBV7-8 | CASSLNRGRVYQPQHF
TRBJ2-4 | NA | TRBV5-1 | CASSFSGENIQYF
TRBJ2-1 | NA | TRBV18 | CASSYAVVNPSSYNEQFF
TRBJ1-3 | once | TRBV30 | CAWGPGQASGNTIYF
TRBJ2-1 | NA | TRBV7-3 | CASSSGLDGDEQFF
TRBJ2-1 | once | TRBV11-2 | CASSHGGLAVRSEQFF
TRBJ1-5 | NA | TRBV6-1 | CASQRGDNQPQHF
TRBJ1-3 | NA | TRBV5-1 | CASSAGTPSFSGNTIYF
TRBJ2-7 | NA | TRBV7-9 | CASSGSDSRAYEQYF
TRBJ1-1 | NA | TRBV4-2 | CASSDVDRGQVEAFF
TRBJ2-1 | NA | TRBV7-9 | CASSLVTGGNEQFF
TRBJ2-1 | NA | TRBV14 | CASSQSFGTGNEQFF
NA | NA | TRBV4-1 | CASSQASGSSYEQYF
TRBJ2-5 | NA | TRBV11-2 | CASSFWSQGEETQYF
TRBJ1-1 | once | TRBV25-1 | CASATGSGYEAFF
TRBJ2-4 | few | TRBV6-1 | CASSAWTGQYF
TRBJ1-6 | NA | TRBV7-9 | CASSLGGSFNSPLHF
TRBJ1-1 | NA | TRBV30 | CAWRAGPRRNTEAFF
TRBJ1-1 | NA | TRBV15 | CATSSYTGNTEAFF
TRBJ1-3 | NA | TRBV27 | CASSFGGSGNTIYF
TRBJ1-4 | few | TRBV28 | CASYGGQANEKLFF
TRBJ1-5 | NA | TRBV25-1 | CASSESGNQPQHF